One and the same sample provided the 2 T cell receptor beta chains below, sequenced in a study of vaccination and CD4 T cells after COVID-19. Sequencing of the DNA from cultured CD4+ T cells was carried out with the Oncomine TCR Beta short-read assay. One entry per CDR3 protein results from TCRdb running MiXCR on the PCR reads. Of 9,000 to 13,000 distinct CDR3 sequences listed, over 45% were seen once; the top ten hold 25% to 35%. These TCRs' antigens remain unknown. The treatment was: roughly 10-day PBMC culture with coronavirus spike peptide pools or control peptides (ViraFEST assay). Sequenced: CD4+ T cells from blood, cultured in vitro. The receptors were sampled from a human donor who had recovered from COVID-19.

This chain links TRBV12-3 or TRBV12-4 with TRBJ2-3; TRBD2 agrees at 10 bases. The CDR3 length is 16 residues. V lost 6 bases, J lost 5 bases, and 11 bases stayed unmatched. CDR3 coding DNA: TGTGCCAGCAGGATGAGGTCCGGGACTAGCGTAGATACGCAGTATTTT. Its protein product is CASRMRSGTSVDTQYF.

The chain combines TRBV11-2 with TRBJ2-1; TRBD1 agrees at 9 bases. There are 17 residues in the CDR3. V lost 5 bases and J lost 4; bases outside the gene matches: 12. Germline CDR1 and CDR2: SGHAT and FQNNGV. CDR3 DNA sequence: TGTGCCAGCAGCGCCGGGACAGGGCGGCCGCAATACAATGAGCAGTTCTTC. Translation gives CASSAGTGRPQYNEQFF.